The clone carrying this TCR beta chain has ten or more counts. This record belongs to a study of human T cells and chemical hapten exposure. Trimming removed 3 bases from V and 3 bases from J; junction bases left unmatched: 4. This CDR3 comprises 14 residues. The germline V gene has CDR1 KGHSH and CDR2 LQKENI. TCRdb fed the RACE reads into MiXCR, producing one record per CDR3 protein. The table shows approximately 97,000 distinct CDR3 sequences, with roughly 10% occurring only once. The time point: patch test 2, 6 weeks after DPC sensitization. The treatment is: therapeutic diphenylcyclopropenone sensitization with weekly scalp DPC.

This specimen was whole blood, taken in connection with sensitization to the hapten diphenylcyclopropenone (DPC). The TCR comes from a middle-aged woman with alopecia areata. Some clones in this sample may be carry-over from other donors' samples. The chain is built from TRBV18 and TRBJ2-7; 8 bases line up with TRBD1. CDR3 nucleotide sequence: TGTGCCAGCTCACCGGGCGGACAGGGCTACGAGCAGTACTTC. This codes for CASSPGGQGYEQYF.